One T cell receptor beta chain is described in this entry. Antigen specificity is unknown. The table came from immunoSEQ multiplex PCR; TCRdb's copy has only in-frame clones and leaves some out. The sample lists roughly 6,800 clones, about 60% occurring once. This CDR3 comprises 16 residues. CDR1 and CDR2 from the germline V gene are SGHTA and FQGTGA. Germline trimming cut 5 bases from V and 7 bases from J; bases unmatched to any gene: 10. This specimen belongs to a study of tumor-infiltrating lymphocytes in localized non-small cell lung cancer. About the research overall: Some samples were collected after neoadjuvant chemotherapy; smokers, never-smokers and several histologies were included. Each patient gave resected tumor and non-adjacent uninvolved lung tissue.

Overall study results and limits: Compared with uninvolved lung, tumors showed higher T cell infiltration by TCRbeta sequencing. No T-cell fraction difference was seen between IM1 and IM2 tumors.

This clonotype was obtained from a human donor with non-small cell lung cancer. The sequencing sample was made of uninvolved lung tissue not adjacent to the tumor. The chain uses TRBV7-3 and TRBJ2-1, with 11 bases identical to TRBD2. CDR3 in DNA: TGTGCCAGCAGCCTATATAGCGGGGGGGCCAAGAATGAGCAGTTCTTC. Amino acid sequence: CASSLYSGGAKNEQFF.